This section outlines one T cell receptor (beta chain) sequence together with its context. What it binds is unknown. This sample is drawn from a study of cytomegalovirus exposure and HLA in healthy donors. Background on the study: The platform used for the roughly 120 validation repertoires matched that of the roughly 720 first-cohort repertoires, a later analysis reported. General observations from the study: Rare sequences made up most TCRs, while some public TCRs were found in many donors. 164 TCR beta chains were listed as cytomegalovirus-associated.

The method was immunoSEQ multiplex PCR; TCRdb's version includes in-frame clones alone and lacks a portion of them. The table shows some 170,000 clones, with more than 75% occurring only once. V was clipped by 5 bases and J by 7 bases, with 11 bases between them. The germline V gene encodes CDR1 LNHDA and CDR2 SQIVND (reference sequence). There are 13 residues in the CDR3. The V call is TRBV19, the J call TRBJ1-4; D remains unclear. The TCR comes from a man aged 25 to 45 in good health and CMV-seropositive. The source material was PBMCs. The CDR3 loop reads CASSYGRTEKLFF. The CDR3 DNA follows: TGTGCCAGTAGTTATGGGAGGACTGAAAAACTGTTTTTT.